This record looks at one TCR beta chain sequence and its context. This clonotype was observed at least ten times. There is no known antigen for this receptor. No much larger clone exists at a distance of one base, and base qualities are not known. The sample originates from a study of regulatory T cells in long-lasting Graves disease (dated by TCRdb to the early 2020s). Looking at the study overall: To count as having persistent Graves' disease, a patient had to have received antithyroid drug treatment for over 5 years with TSH receptor autoantibodies remaining persistently positive. Peripheral blood TCR sequencing and RNA sequencing compared persistent Graves' disease patients with newly diagnosed Graves' disease patients. The study was conducted in China and was registered as a clinical trial. A total of around 35 samples were covered by TCR sequencing, comprising some 13 persistent and approximately 20 newly diagnosed Graves' disease patients. In the clinical cohort, patients with persistent Graves' disease had used antithyroid drugs for an average of approximately eleven years. Results the study describes overall, beyond this receptor: Persistent patients shared more public clonotypes among themselves (fewer than 3,000) than newly diagnosed patients did (about 970). Sequencing and analysis were limited to the TCR beta chain. The small sample size was acknowledged by the authors as a limitation that may reduce accuracy. The study examined only peripheral blood because the primary lesion, thyroid tissue, could not be accessed. Persistent disease showed preferential use of TRBV28, TRBJ1-2 and TRBJ2-5, whereas newly diagnosed disease favored TRBV20-1 and TRBJ2-1. Compared with newly diagnosed patients, persistent Graves' disease patients had lower TCR Shannon entropy and fewer highly expanded clones, which suggests clonal expansion.

The library was built by means of multiplex PCR. Sequenced on an Illumina HiSeq 4000. To build TCR beta libraries, CDR3 regions were amplified by Arm-PCR using iRepertoire HTBI primers. Before sequencing, the PCR products went through gel purification. Regarding the original processing steps: A total of roughly 67 TRBV and approximately 13 TRBJ segments were identified across samples and were used for gene usage analysis of CDR3 amino acid clonotypes. Filtered high-quality paired reads were merged into contigs using COPE and FqMerger. Contigs were aligned with BLAST to IMGT TRBV, TRBD and TRBJ reference genes, and CDR3 was defined per IMGT. Highly expanded clones were defined as clonotypes with a frequency above 0.1%. Shannon entropy served as the measure of repertoire diversity, while the Gini coefficient captured V-J evenness. Public clonotypes were defined as clonotypes shared by more than one individual. TCRdb took the public reads, trimmed them with fastp at Q25, ran MiXCR for clone calling and kept in-frame beta chains. Rows with one shared CDR3 protein collapse into an entry with the most common genes and DNA. TCRdb's processing, not the study's, gives the V and J calls here. The sample table holds roughly 450,000 distinct CDR3 sequences, of which around 21% were seen once. Jointly, the top ten make up 7.8% of the sample.

According to the study, the label for this sample's time point signals: persistent/refractory GD, antithyroid drugs over 5 years with positive TRAb. For both TCR sequencing and RNA sequencing, RNA was extracted from PBMCs using TRIzol. The diagnosis of Graves' disease followed American Thyroid Association guidelines. Patients were recruited from an endocrinology department in Xi'an, China. From each patient, approximately 9 milliliters of peripheral blood was collected into an EDTA anticoagulant tube. Ficoll Paque Plus density gradient separation was used to isolate PBMCs, and no additional T cell sorting was done. An Agilent 2100 Bioanalyzer and agarose gel were used to check RNA quality, and a NanoDrop 2000 was used to measure RNA concentration. From the cysteine through the phenylalanine, the CDR3 covers 14 amino acids. The sequence is cut down to CDR3 DNA, 42 bases in frame from base 1. V is cut by 5 bases and J by 4 bases, and the space between the germline ends is 14 bases. CDR1 and CDR2, looked up from the germline V gene (reference sequence), are MNHEY and SMNVEV.

The rearranged chain carries TRBV27 and TRBJ1-2; the best D guess is TRBD1, with 6 bases matching. The source material was peripheral blood mononuclear cells (PBMCs), sampled when the disease was refractory, from a patient treated with antithyroid drugs. This clonotype was obtained from a female donor with Graves disease. The DNA reads as follows: TGTGCCAGCAGTCCGCGGGACACTTCCTATGGCTACACCTTC. Its translation is CASSPRDTSYGYTF.